The 5 T cell receptor beta chains given below trace back to one sample, sequenced in a study of blood T cell repertoires in COVID-19. Libraries were prepared by immunoSEQ multiplex PCR; TCRdb keeps only in-frame clonotypes and omits some of them. Altogether 150,000 to 200,000 clones are present, 70% to 90% being singletons, with the ten largest covering roughly 0.82%. Sequencing input: PBMCs or T cells enriched from blood (not recorded which). The receptors shown here come from a young woman who had recovered from COVID-19.

The V gene is TRBV7-2, the J gene TRBJ1-2; the D gene is possibly TRBD1 (6 bases). This CDR3 is 13 amino acids long. V was shortened by 3 bases and J by 8 bases, with 13 bases between the two germline ends. Germline CDR1 and CDR2: SGHTA and FQGNSA. This CDR3 is CASSLGAKGGYTF. CDR3 sequence (DNA): TGTGCCAGCAGCTTGGGGGCCAAGGGAGGCTACACCTTC.

The chain is built from TRBV7-8 and TRBJ2-5; D perhaps matches TRBD2 (6 bases). The V gene lost 6 bases and the J gene lost 8 bases, with 10 bases spanning the gap. Germline-derived CDR1 and CDR2 are SGHVS and FQNEAQ. The CDR3 length is 11 residues. The CDR3 nucleotides read TGTGCCAGCAGGAGGGAGGATACCCAGTACTTC. This gives the protein CASRREDTQYF.

The V call is TRBV11-2, the J call TRBJ1-1; possibly TRBD1 for D (5 bases). V gave up 5 bases and J gave up 1 base, with 14 bases separating them. The CDR3 is 15 residues long. CDR1 is SGHAT and CDR2 is FQNNGV in the germline V gene. CDR3: CASSPLGGRNTEAFF. The CDR3 nucleotides read TGTGCCAGCAGCCCCTTGGGGGGGAGGAACACTGAAGCTTTCTTT. Supplemented by reference TRBV11-2 and TRBJ1-1, the full variable domain reads EAGVAQSPRYKIIEKRQSVAFWCNPISGHATLYWYQQILGQGPKLLIQFQNNGVVDDSQLPKDRFSAERLKGVDSTLKIQPAKLEDSAVYLCASSPLGGRNTEAFFGQGTRLTVV.

There are a few counts of this clone. The chain carries TRBV7-8 and TRBJ2-3; TRBD2 might be the D (6 bases). CDR1 SGHVS and CDR2 FQNEAQ come from the germline V gene. This CDR3 has 13 residues. V was pared by 5 bases and J by 6 bases, with 12 bases between. This CDR3 reads CASSGGSSDTQYF. CDR3 in DNA: TGTGCCAGCAGCGGGGGGTCCAGCGATACGCAGTATTTT.

The rearrangement uses TRBV6-5 and TRBJ1-2; 7 bases match TRBD1. The CDR3 consists of 14 residues. CDR1 MNHEY and CDR2 SVGAGI come from the germline V gene. V shed 7 bases, J shed 4 bases, and the junction held 9 bases outside the gene matches. CDR3 region: CASKIQGITYGYTF. In nucleotides, the CDR3 is TGTGCCAGCAAGATACAGGGGATTACCTATGGCTACACCTTC.